These 23 T cell receptor beta chains were sequenced from one sample in a study of blood T cell repertoires in COVID-19. Method: immunoSEQ multiplex PCR; TCRdb's copy keeps in-frame clones and lacks some. This sample carries about 91,000 clones, 88% of them seen once, and the ten largest clones take 4.5% to 5.5%. Sequencing was done on a sample of peripheral blood. These receptors were obtained from a woman aged 80 or older with active COVID-19.

The chain employs TRBV28 and TRBJ1-5, with a possible D match to TRBD1 (6 bases). This CDR3 is 15 amino acids long. Per germline, CDR1 MDHEN and CDR2 SYDVKM. Trimming shortened V by 7 bases and J by 9 bases, and 22 bases separated the two germline ends. The CDR3 DNA sequence: TGTGCCAGCACCCGGAGGGGAGGGGGACTTGGGCCCCAGCATTTT. It translates to CASTRRGGGLGPQHF.

Here the CDR3 DNA reads TGTGCCACCAGCGGACCCGGGCAGCGGGGAGAGACCCAGTACTTC. It is translated as CATSGPGQRGETQYF. The chain recombines TRBV15 with TRBJ2-5; 7 bases fit TRBD2. In germline, CDR1 is LNHNV, CDR2 YYDKDF (reference sequence). After removal of 5 bases from V and 4 bases from J, the junction contained 10 bases not matched to a gene. The CDR3 consists of 15 residues.

The chain joins TRBV7-8 to TRBJ2-7, with 12 bases matching TRBD2. The CDR3 loop spans 13 amino acids. The junction had 4 bases not matched to a gene; V was cut back by 1 base and J by 12 bases. Germline V CDR1 and CDR2: SGHVS, FQNEAQ. CDR3 protein: CASSLGLAGALYF. The CDR3, as DNA: TGTGCCAGCAGCTTAGGACTAGCGGGAGCCCTGTACTTC.

The V gene is TRBV9, the J gene TRBJ2-1; TRBD2 agrees at 15 bases. The CDR3 runs 20 residues. Trimming removed 3 bases from V and 0 bases from J; junction bases left unmatched: 10. Germline values: CDR1 SGDLS, CDR2 YYNGEE. The CDR3, as DNA: TGTGCCAGCAGCGCTACAGGACTAGCGGGAGGGCGAAGCTCCTACAATGAGCAGTTCTTC. Its protein is CASSATGLAGGRSSYNEQFF.

This clone was seen a few times. V is TRBV15 and J is TRBJ2-3; 9 bases fit TRBD2. Germline lookup yields CDR1 LNHNV and CDR2 YYDKDF (reference sequence). The J segment lost 3 bases and the V segment lost 1 base, leaving 5 bases of the junction unmatched. The CDR3 covers 16 residues. CDR3 protein: CATSRGLAGRTDTQYF. The CDR3 DNA follows: TGTGCCACCAGCAGAGGGCTAGCGGGAAGAACAGATACGCAGTATTTT.

The gene calls are TRBV6-2 or TRBV6-3 and TRBJ2-1, with TRBD2 matching over 9 bases. This CDR3 is built from 14 residues. CDR1 is MNHEY and CDR2 is SVGEGT in the germline V gene. Trimming took 6 bases from V and 7 from J; bases not matched to a gene: 7. In DNA form, the CDR3 reads TGTGCCAGCAGCCTTAGCGGGAGCGTAAATGAGCAGTTCTTC. This sequence encodes CASSLSGSVNEQFF.

In its sample, this clone was seen once. The chain couples TRBV7-2 to TRBJ2-5, with 11 bases lining up with TRBD2. The junction had 4 bases not matched to a gene; V was cut back by 5 bases and J by 5 bases. The V gene's germline CDR1 is SGHTA and CDR2 FQGNSA. This CDR3 has 14 residues. Here the CDR3 DNA reads TGTGCCAGCAGCATTAGCGGGAGGGCGGAGACCCAGTACTTC. Translating gives CASSISGRAETQYF.

The chain has TRBV19 and TRBJ2-5, with a weak D call TRBD2 (6 bases). This CDR3 has 12 amino acids. Trimming pared 10 bases from V and 5 bases from J, leaving 14 bases between. Germline lookup yields CDR1 LNHDA and CDR2 SQIVND (reference sequence). The CDR3 loop reads CATRGMVETQYF. CDR3 bases: TGTGCCACCCGGGGGATGGTGGAGACCCAGTACTTC.

The chain links TRBV18 to TRBJ1-5, with D perhaps TRBD1 (5 bases). V lost 5 bases and J lost 9, with 17 bases in between. From germline, CDR1 is KGHSH and CDR2 LQKENI. The CDR3 runs 14 residues. CDR3 DNA sequence: TGTGCCAGCTCATCCGACAGCCACCCCGGGCCCCAGCATTTT. Its translation: CASSSDSHPGPQHF.

The genes are TRBV28 and TRBJ2-1, with D perhaps matching TRBD2 (5 bases). The CDR3 is 13 amino acids. V shed 9 bases and J shed 8 bases, with 17 bases lying between them. CDR1 and CDR2 (germline): MDHEN, SYDVKM. The CDR3 coding sequence is TGTGCCAGTCAACTAGTGTCCGGCTATGAGCAGTTCTTC. It translates to CASQLVSGYEQFF.

This rearrangement joins TRBV7-2 to TRBJ2-3; D might be TRBD2 (6 bases). V was clipped by 4 bases and J by 2 bases, with 13 bases between them. The germline CDR1 and CDR2 sequences are SGHTA and FQGNSA. CDR3 size: 15 residues. CDR3 DNA: TGTGCCAGCAGCTCGGACGGGAGTGTCACAGATACGCAGTATTTT. Translated: CASSSDGSVTDTQYF.

J is TRBJ2-1 and V is TRBV20-1; TRBD2 agrees at 8 bases. This CDR3 comprises 13 residues. The V segment lost 3 bases and the J segment 15 bases; nucleotides outside the gene matches: 13. Germline V gives CDR1 DFQATT, CDR2 SNEGSKA (reference sequence). The chain's CDR3 is CSASFSSGRLRFF. The CDR3 nucleotides are TGCAGTGCTAGTTTTTCCAGCGGGAGATTGCGGTTCTTC.

The chain joins TRBV9 to TRBJ1-6, with D unclear. Germline CDR1 is SGDLS and CDR2 is YYNGEE. CDR3 length: 14 residues. The V end was cut by 0 bases, the J end by 8 bases, with 9 bases between. CDR3 sequence reads: CASSVDARDSPLHF. CDR3 bases: TGTGCCAGCAGCGTAGATGCGAGGGATTCACCCCTCCACTTT.

The rearrangement links TRBV2 to TRBJ2-3, with 8 bases lining up with TRBD2. This CDR3 region has 17 residues. Germline V lookup: CDR1 SNHLY, CDR2 FYNNEI. The junction had 16 bases not matched to a gene; V was cut back by 6 bases and J by 5 bases. The CDR3 sequence: CASSTPGSGSGIDTQYF. CDR3 DNA sequence: TGTGCCAGCAGCACGCCGGGGAGCGGGAGTGGTATAGATACGCAGTATTTT.

The gene calls are TRBV5-1 and TRBJ2-4; TRBD2 aligns across 7 bases. V shed 3 bases, J shed 10 bases, and the junction held 13 bases outside the gene matches. Germline CDR1 and CDR2: SGHRS and YFSETQ. The CDR3 runs 15 residues. CDR3 region: CASSSSAGAKGIQYF. CDR3 in DNA: TGCGCCAGCAGCTCAAGTGCGGGAGCCAAAGGGATTCAGTACTTC.

V usage is TRBV7-2 and J usage is TRBJ2-2; 8 nucleotides align to TRBD2. The CDR3 sequence is 16 residues long. Germline V lookup: CDR1 SGHTA, CDR2 FQGNSA. The junction had 10 bases not matched to a gene; V was cut back by 2 bases and J by 8 bases. The CDR3, as DNA: TGTGCCAGCAGCTTAATGAGCGGGAGCCCCGGGGGGGAGCTGTTTTTT. This encodes CASSLMSGSPGGELFF.

This clone was seen just once. This rearrangement joins TRBV5-1 to TRBJ1-1; tentative D call: TRBD1 (5 bases). This CDR3 comprises 15 residues. V lost 4 bases and J 7 bases, leaving 20 bases between the germline ends. Germline-derived CDR1 and CDR2 are SGHRS and YFSETQ. The CDR3 sequence: CASSLPGAQVSEAFF. The CDR3, as DNA: TGCGCCAGCAGCCTCCCGGGAGCACAGGTCAGTGAAGCTTTCTTT.

This sequence joins TRBV28 and TRBJ2-3; 7 positions match TRBD1. Germline trimming cut 2 bases from V and 5 bases from J; bases unmatched to any gene: 7. From germline, CDR1 is MDHEN and CDR2 SYDVKM. The CDR3 spans 15 residues. The CDR3 coding sequence is TGTGCCAGCAGTTTAGGGGACAGCCTTCAAGATACGCAGTATTTT. It yields the protein CASSLGDSLQDTQYF. Complete variable domain (other parts from reference TRBV28 and TRBJ2-3): DVKVTQSSRYLVKRTGEKVFLECVQDMDHENMFWYRQDPGLGLRLIYFSYDVKMKEKGDIPEGYSVSREKKERFSLILESASTNQTSMYLCASSLGDSLQDTQYFGPGTRLTVL.

The genes are TRBV6-5 and TRBJ2-5; tentative D call: TRBD1 (6 bases). From germline, CDR1 is MNHEY and CDR2 SVGAGI. This CDR3 spans 14 amino acids. The V end was cut by 8 bases, the J end by 5 bases, with 18 bases between. CDR3 coding DNA: TGTGCCAGCCTGAGTTGGACAGCTTCGGAGACCCAGTACTTC. It yields the protein CASLSWTASETQYF.

V and J are TRBV10-3 and TRBJ2-7, with TRBD1 identical over 7 bases. Germline loops: CDR1 ENHRY, CDR2 SYGVKD. The CDR3 is 13 amino acids. V lost 3 bases and J lost 6; bases outside the gene matches: 5. The CDR3 spells CAISDYRQGEQYF. DNA for the CDR3: TGTGCCATCAGTGACTATCGACAGGGCGAGCAGTACTTC.

The V gene is TRBV5-1, the J gene TRBJ2-1; TRBD2 matches at 10 bases. The CDR3 is made up of 15 amino acids. Germline V lookup: CDR1 SGHRS, CDR2 YFSETQ. The ends lost 6 bases at V and 6 bases at J; junction bases unmatched: 9. The CDR3 DNA sequence: TGCGCCAGCACTGGTGAGGGACTAGCGTTCAATGAGCAGTTCTTC. Translation gives CASTGEGLAFNEQFF.

This clone has just one count. The chain links TRBV19 to TRBJ2-1, with D perhaps TRBD2 (6 bases). V lost 7 bases and J 7 bases, leaving 23 bases between the germline ends. CDR1 is LNHDA and CDR2 is SQIVND in the germline V gene (reference sequence). The CDR3 has 16 residues. The CDR3 sequence is CASTLGSGDPGNEQFF. CDR3 sequence (DNA): TGTGCCAGTACCCTGGGGTCGGGGGACCCAGGGAATGAGCAGTTCTTC.

This chain links TRBV2 with TRBJ2-5; D not resolved. V lost 7 bases and J 5 bases, leaving 14 bases between the germline ends. From germline, CDR1 is SNHLY and CDR2 FYNNEI. The CDR3 length is 13 residues. The CDR3 nucleotides read TGTGCCAGCACTTATGAAGCCGGGGAGACCCAGTACTTC. It translates to CASTYEAGETQYF.